These T cell receptor beta chains were read from a single sample in a study of cytomegalovirus exposure and HLA in healthy donors. Method: immunoSEQ multiplex PCR; TCRdb's copy keeps in-frame clones and lacks some. The sample lists approximately 180,000 clones; roughly 76% were seen once. The source material was PBMCs. These receptors came from a young woman in good health and CMV-seropositive. Both conserved end residues are part of each CDR3. The order of the fields is V gene, J gene, clone size, CDR3 length, D gene, CDR3 DNA, CDR3 protein. A D gene is named only where the DNA matches it firmly. Clone size appears in some rows only: once, few, many, or a class for an expanded clone.

>TRBV2|TRBJ2-2|few|13|TRBD1
TGTGCCAGCAGGGCAGGGGGCGGCGGGGAGCTGTTTTTT
CASRAGGGGELFF
>TRBV28|TRBJ1-2|-|16|-
TGTGCCAGCAGTTTAGGGCGGGCCCGGACTAACTATGGCTACACCTTC
CASSLGRARTNYGYTF
>TRBV5-1|TRBJ2-4|-|13|TRBD1
TGCGCCAGCAGCTTCCCCGGGACAGGGAATCAGTACTTC
CASSFPGTGNQYF
>TRBV28|TRBJ2-7|-|14|TRBD2
TGTGCCAGCAGTTTACCCGGGACTAGCGGGGGGGAGTACTTC
CASSLPGTSGGEYF
>TRBV5-6|TRBJ1-1|-|15|-
TGTGCCAGCAGCTTGTTATTACAGTTTGGCACTGAAGCTTTCTTT
CASSLLLQFGTEAFF
>TRBV6-6|TRBJ1-6|-|14|-
TGTGCCAGCAGCAGGGGACCTGCGGGTTCACCCCTCCACTTT
CASSRGPAGSPLHF
>TRBV30|TRBJ2-1|-|19|TRBD1
TGTGCCTGGAGTGTACTCTCTCAACTCGGACAGGGGGTAAGCAATGAGCAGTTCTTC
CAWSVLSQLGQGVSNEQFF
>TRBV7-8|TRBJ1-2|-|14|TRBD1
TGTGCCAGCAGCCGGGGGACAGGGGCTGAAGGCTACACCTTC
CASSRGTGAEGYTF
>TRBV5-4|TRBJ1-2|-|16|TRBD1
TGTGCCAGCAGCATTGGCCTCGGGACAGCCCTCTATGGCTACACCTTC
CASSIGLGTALYGYTF
>TRBV19|TRBJ2-7|once|14|-
TGTGCCAGTAGTATTCCAGGGTTGGCCTACGAGCAGTACTTC
CASSIPGLAYEQYF
>TRBV7-9|TRBJ2-7|-|12|-
TGTGCCAGCAGCCCCCCCGAGGGTGAGCAGTACTTC
CASSPPEGEQYF
>TRBV2|TRBJ2-3|-|13|TRBD1
TGTGCCAGCAGTGAACAACAGGGGAATACGCAGTATTTT
CASSEQQGNTQYF
>TRBV7-9|TRBJ1-1|-|14|TRBD1
TGTGCCAGCAGCCGGCAGGGGGCGGATACTGAAGCTTTCTTT
CASSRQGADTEAFF
>TRBV6-5|TRBJ1-3|-|13|TRBD1
TGTGCCAGCACCAGGGGGGCTGGAAACACCATATATTTT
CASTRGAGNTIYF
>TRBV15|TRBJ1-6|-|15|-
TGTGCCACCAGCAGAGATCCCTTTGATAATTCACCCCTCCACTTT
CATSRDPFDNSPLHF
>TRBV15|TRBJ2-7|-|15|TRBD1
TGTGCCACCAGCAGCCAACAGGGGGCTGACAACGAGCAGTACTTC
CATSSQQGADNEQYF
>TRBV4-3|TRBJ2-7|-|12|-
TGCGCCAGCAGCCAAGATAAGAGGAAGCAGTACTTC
CASSQDKRKQYF
>TRBV7-2|TRBJ2-1|-|15|-
TGTGCCAGCAGCTCGACAGGGTTCGGGAGCAATGAGCAGTTCTTC
CASSSTGFGSNEQFF
>TRBV6-5|TRBJ2-3|-|15|TRBD2
TGTGCCAGCAGCCGTACTAGCGGGGGGACTGATACGCAGTATTTT
CASSRTSGGTDTQYF
>TRBV28|TRBJ1-1|-|14|-
TGTGCCAGCAGACTACAGGGATGGAACACTGAAGCTTTCTTT
CASRLQGWNTEAFF
>TRBV10-3|TRBJ1-3|-|16|-
TGTGCCATCAGTGGGGCCCGGCCGGAAGGCGGAAACACCATATATTTT
CAISGARPEGGNTIYF
>TRBV5-4|TRBJ2-2|-|16|TRBD1
TGTGCCAGCAGCTTGGTAGGACAGGGGTTTACCGGGGAGCTGTTTTTT
CASSLVGQGFTGELFF
>TRBV6-4|TRBJ2-7|-|14|-
TGTGCCAGCAGTGACGCAGGGGAACTCTACGAGCAGTACTTC
CASSDAGELYEQYF
>TRBV7-9|TRBJ2-7|once|12|-
TGTGCCAGCAGCACTATACAGGGCGAGCAGTACTTC
CASSTIQGEQYF
>TRBV10-2|TRBJ2-7|-|12|-
TGCGCCAGCAGTGAGACAGGCTACGAGCAGTACTTC
CASSETGYEQYF
>TRBV1|TRBJ2-3|-|15|-
TGCACCAGGGGAAGCGGCCACGGTCCCACAGATACGCAGTATTTT
CTRGSGHGPTDTQYF
>TRBV10-3|TRBJ2-1|-|15|TRBD1
TGTGCCATCAGTGGGACAGGGCACTCCTACAATGAGCAGTTCTTC
CAISGTGHSYNEQFF
>TRBV21-1|TRBJ1-2|-|18|-
TGTGCCAGCAGCTTCCCAAAATCCCCCAGGGGGCTCGCTGATGGCTACACCTTC
CASSFPKSPRGLADGYTF
>TRBV11-1|TRBJ1-1|once|15|-
TGTGCCAGCAGCATTACCGGGACACTGAACACTGAAGCTTTCTTT
CASSITGTLNTEAFF
>TRBV29-1|TRBJ2-1|-|14|TRBD2
TGCAGCGTTGGAACTAGCGGGGATTACAATGAGCAGTTCTTC
CSVGTSGDYNEQFF
>TRBV7-2|TRBJ2-3|once|15|-
TGTGCCAGCAGCTTAGGGGGTCGAGGGACAGATACGCAGTATTTT
CASSLGGRGTDTQYF
>TRBV4-3|TRBJ2-3|-|15|-
TGCGCCAGCAGCCAAGATCTTTCCAGTCGGGGTACGCAGTATTTT
CASSQDLSSRGTQYF
>TRBV5-1|TRBJ1-2|-|15|-
TGCGCCAGCAGCTTGGGACAGACAGCTAACTATGGCTACACCTTC
CASSLGQTANYGYTF
>TRBV2|TRBJ1-4|-|14|TRBD1
TGTGCCAGCAGAGAGGGGGCTCTGAATGAAAAACTGTTTTTT
CASREGALNEKLFF
>TRBV5-1|TRBJ2-7|-|15|TRBD1
TGCGCCAGCAGCTTTGGGACAGGGTATGCCTACGAGCAGTACTTC
CASSFGTGYAYEQYF